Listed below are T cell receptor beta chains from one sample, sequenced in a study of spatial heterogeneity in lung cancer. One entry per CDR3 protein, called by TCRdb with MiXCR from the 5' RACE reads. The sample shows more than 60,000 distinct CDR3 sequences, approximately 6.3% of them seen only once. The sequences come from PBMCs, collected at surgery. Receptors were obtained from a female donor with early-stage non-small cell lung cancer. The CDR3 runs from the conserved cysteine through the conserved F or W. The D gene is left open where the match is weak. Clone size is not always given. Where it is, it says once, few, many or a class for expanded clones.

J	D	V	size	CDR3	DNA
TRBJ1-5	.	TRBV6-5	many	CASSYSMDSNQPQHF	TGTGCCAGCAGTTACTCGATGGATAGCAATCAGCCCCAGCATTTT
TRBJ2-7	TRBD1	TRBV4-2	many	CASSQERQGSYEQYF	TGTGCCAGCAGCCAGGAAAGACAGGGGTCCTACGAGCAGTACTTC
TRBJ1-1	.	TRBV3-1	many	CASSSALGETEAFF	TGTGCCAGCAGCTCAGCCTTAGGGGAAACTGAAGCTTTCTTT
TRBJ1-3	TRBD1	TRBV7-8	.	CASSFTGVGNTIYF	TGTGCCAGCAGCTTTACAGGGGTTGGAAACACCATATATTTT
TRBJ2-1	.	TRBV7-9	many	CASSDSGDTDEQFF	TGTGCCAGCAGCGATAGTGGGGACACCGATGAGCAGTTCTTC
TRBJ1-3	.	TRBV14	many	CASSQGFGSGNTIYF	TGTGCCAGCAGCCAAGGGTTCGGTTCTGGAAACACCATATATTTT
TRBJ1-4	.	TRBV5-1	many	CASSLEGTEHEKLFF	TGCGCCAGCAGCTTGGAGGGGACGGAGCATGAAAAACTGTTTTTT
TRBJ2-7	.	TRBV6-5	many	CASRGIGRIPNEQYF	TGTGCCAGCAGGGGTATTGGGCGAATCCCAAACGAGCAGTACTTC
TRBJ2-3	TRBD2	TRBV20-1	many	CSASFLAGVSDTQYF	TGCAGTGCTAGTTTCTTAGCGGGAGTCTCAGATACGCAGTATTTT
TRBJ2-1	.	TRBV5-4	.	CASSLKTGSSYNEQFF	TGTGCCAGCAGCTTGAAGACAGGAAGCTCCTACAATGAGCAGTTCTTC
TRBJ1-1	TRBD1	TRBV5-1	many	CASSSISGTVNTEAFF	TGCGCCAGCAGCTCCATTTCCGGGACAGTGAACACTGAAGCTTTCTTT
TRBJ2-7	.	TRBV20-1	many	CSARAPGRSGYF	TGCAGTGCTAGAGCCCCAGGGAGGTCTGGGTACTTC
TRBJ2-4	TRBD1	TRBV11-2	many	CASSLQGVTNIQYF	TGTGCCAGCAGTTTGCAGGGGGTTACAAACATTCAGTACTTC
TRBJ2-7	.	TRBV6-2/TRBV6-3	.	CATIRAKTGEQYF	TGTGCCACCATAAGGGCCAAGACGGGGGAGCAGTACTTC
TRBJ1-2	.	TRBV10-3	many	CAVVGTNYGYTF	TGTGCCGTAGTAGGGACTAACTATGGCTACACCTTC
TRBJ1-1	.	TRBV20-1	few	CSALKGGMNTEAFF	TGCAGTGCTTTAAAGGGGGGAATGAACACTGAAGCTTTCTTT
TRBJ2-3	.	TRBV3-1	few	CASSQVGGTDTQYF	TGTGCCAGCAGCCAAGTTGGGGGCACAGATACGCAGTATTTT
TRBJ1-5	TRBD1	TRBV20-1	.	CSAETGIGNQPQHF	TGCAGTGCTGAGACAGGGATCGGCAATCAGCCCCAGCATTTT
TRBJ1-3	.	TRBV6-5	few	CASSYRRSSGNTIYF	TGTGCCAGCAGTTACCGGCGGAGCTCTGGAAACACCATATATTTT
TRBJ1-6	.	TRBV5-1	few	CASSEESSYNSPLHF	TGCGCCAGCAGCGAGGAGAGCTCCTATAATTCACCCCTCCACTTT
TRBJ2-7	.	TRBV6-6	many	CASSYDSYEQYF	TGTGCCAGCAGTTACGACAGCTACGAGCAGTACTTC
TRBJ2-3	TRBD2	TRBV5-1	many	CASSSGLAGIVTDTQYF	TGCGCCAGCAGCTCGGGACTAGCGGGGATAGTCACAGATACGCAGTATTTT
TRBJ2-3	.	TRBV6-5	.	CASSYSVGVTDTQYF	TGTGCCAGCAGTTACTCGGTGGGGGTCACAGATACGCAGTATTTT
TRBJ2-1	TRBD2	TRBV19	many	CASSRGTSGSDEQFF	TGTGCCAGTAGCAGGGGGACTAGCGGGAGTGATGAGCAGTTCTTC
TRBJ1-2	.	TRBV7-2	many	CASSLAKDYGYTF	TGTGCCAGCAGCTTAGCGAAGGACTATGGCTACACCTTC
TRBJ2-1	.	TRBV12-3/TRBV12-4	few	CASSLSRRDYNEQFF	TGTGCCAGCAGTTTGTCCCGTCGGGATTACAATGAGCAGTTCTTC
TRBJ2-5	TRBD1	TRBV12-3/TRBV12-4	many	CASSLLGQGVETQYF	TGTGCCAGCAGTTTATTGGGACAGGGTGTCGAGACCCAGTACTTC
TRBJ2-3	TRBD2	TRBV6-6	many	CASSYLGGSTDTQYF	TGTGCCAGCAGTTATTTGGGGGGGAGCACAGATACGCAGTATTTT
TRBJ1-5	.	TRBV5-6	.	CASSLGAVGQPQHF	TGTGCCAGCAGCTTGGGGGCAGTCGGGCAGCCCCAGCATTTT
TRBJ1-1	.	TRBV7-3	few	CASSLNGGSLNTEAFF	TGTGCCAGCAGCTTAAATGGGGGCTCTTTGAACACTGAAGCTTTCTTT
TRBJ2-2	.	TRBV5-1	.	CASSEYSNTGELFF	TGCGCCAGCAGCGAATACTCGAACACCGGGGAGCTGTTTTTT
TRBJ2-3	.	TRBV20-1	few	CSVSPTGYTDAQYF	TGCAGTGTTAGCCCTACTGGCTATACCGATGCGCAGTATTTT
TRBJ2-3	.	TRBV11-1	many	CASSPRARAQYF	TGTGCCAGCAGCCCACGGGCCAGAGCGCAGTATTTT